The rows below give T cell receptor beta chains drawn from one sample of a study of shared clonotypes between healthy human individuals. The repertoire was sequenced with immunoSEQ multiplex PCR; TCRdb's copy has only in-frame clones and lacks some. The sample records about 120,000 clones, 68% being singletons. The source material was memory CD8+ T cells sorted from blood. These receptors were collected from a young woman in good health. Each CDR3 is given with its conserved first and last residue. Each record gives: CDR3 DNA, CDR3 protein, clone size, J gene, V gene, D gene. The D gene is left open where the match is weak. Some rows have no size entry. The others give once, few or many, or a class for an expanded clone.

TGTGCCAGCAGTTTCCAGCTCTCAGGGACTGAAGCTTTCTTT	CASSFQLSGTEAFF	.	TRBJ1-1	TRBV28	.
TGTGCCAGCAGAGCCCCGGAGGGGACTAGCGAAGCGGAGAATGAGCAGTTCTTC	CASRAPEGTSEAENEQFF	.	TRBJ2-1	TRBV9	TRBD2
TGTGCCAGCAGGCCCCTAGCGGGAGGATCCTCTGGGGCCAACGTCCTGACTTTC	CASRPLAGGSSGANVLTF	few	TRBJ2-6	TRBV11-2	TRBD2
TGTGCCAGCAGCGGAAGCGGTAAGGCCGATACGCAGTATTTT	CASSGSGKADTQYF	.	TRBJ2-3	TRBV9	.
TGTGCCAGCAGTGAGGGGCGCTCCAAGGCCTACGAGCAGTACTTC	CASSEGRSKAYEQYF	.	TRBJ2-7	TRBV25-1	.
TGTGCCAGCAGCTTGGCAACTGTCCACAATGAGCAGTTCTTC	CASSLATVHNEQFF	.	TRBJ2-1	TRBV5-6	.
TGCGCCAGCAGTGGGCCCGGCGGTTTGGATACGCAGTATTTT	CASSGPGGLDTQYF	.	TRBJ2-3	TRBV10-1	.
TGTGCCAGTAGTATTCTTATGAACACTGAAGCTTTCTTT	CASSILMNTEAFF	.	TRBJ1-1	TRBV19	.
TGTGCCAGCAGCGTAGCAGGGGCCTCCTACGAGCAGTACTTC	CASSVAGASYEQYF	.	TRBJ2-7	TRBV9	.
TGTGCCAGCAGTCAACGCAACCGAGACCCTTCCTACGAGCAGTACTTC	CASSQRNRDPSYEQYF	.	TRBJ2-7	TRBV28	.
TGTGCCAGCAGCTTGCTGGACAGAGAGACCCAGTACTTC	CASSLLDRETQYF	many	TRBJ2-5	TRBV5-6	.
TGTGCCAGCAGCGGACAGGGAGGAGGGTCTGGGGCCAACGTCCTGACTTTC	CASSGQGGGSGANVLTF	many	TRBJ2-6	TRBV6-4	TRBD1
TGTGCCAGCAGTGAATGGGAAGAGACCCAGTACTTC	CASSEWEETQYF	once	TRBJ2-5	TRBV25-1	.
TGTGCCAGCAGCCAAGCGACAGGCCAATCTGAGCAGTACTTC	CASSQATGQSEQYF	.	TRBJ2-7	TRBV14	.
TGTGCCTGGGACAACTGGGGGACCGGGGAGCTGTTTTTT	CAWDNWGTGELFF	.	TRBJ2-2	TRBV30	.
TGTGCCAGCAGCTTGACAGGGCCTACTACTGAAGCTTTCTTT	CASSLTGPTTEAFF	.	TRBJ1-1	TRBV28	TRBD1
TGTGCCAGCAGCGGTCAGCTAGCGAGTGAGCAGTTCTTC	CASSGQLASEQFF	.	TRBJ2-1	TRBV2	.
TGTGCCAGCAGCTTAGGAGTTGCAGGCGAGGAGCAGTTCTTC	CASSLGVAGEEQFF	.	TRBJ2-1	TRBV7-8	.
TGTGCCAGCAGTTTAGCCTCATCGGGGAACACCGGGGAGCTGTTTTTT	CASSLASSGNTGELFF	few	TRBJ2-2	TRBV28	.
TGTGCCAGCAGCTTTCCCCCCGGGGTTGCGGGAGAGCAGTTCTTC	CASSFPPGVAGEQFF	.	TRBJ2-1	TRBV7-2	.
TGTGCCAGCAGTTTATTAGGGGATACGCAGTATTTT	CASSLLGDTQYF	.	TRBJ2-3	TRBV27	.
TGTGCCAGCAGTCATGCGGGGTCCGCCTACGAGCAGTACTTC	CASSHAGSAYEQYF	.	TRBJ2-7	TRBV6-1	.
TGTGCCAGCAGCGTCAAGGAAAAACTGTTTTTT	CASSVKEKLFF	.	TRBJ1-4	TRBV9	.
TGTGCCAGCAGAGCTAGCTCCTTTGATGGCTACACCTTC	CASRASSFDGYTF	.	TRBJ1-2	TRBV27	.
TGCAGCGTTGAGGGTACCGGGACTAGCAGCACAGATACGCAGTATTTT	CSVEGTGTSSTDTQYF	.	TRBJ2-3	TRBV29-1	TRBD2
TGTGCCAGCAGTGAACTTACAGGGGGCAGTGACTATGGCTACACCTTC	CASSELTGGSDYGYTF	many	TRBJ1-2	TRBV2	TRBD1
TGTGCCAGCACCCAACACGGCAGGAGCAATCAGCCCCAGCATTTT	CASTQHGRSNQPQHF	.	TRBJ1-5	TRBV27	.
TGCGCCAGCAGTGAGTTACAGGGTGAAGCTTTCTTT	CASSELQGEAFF	.	TRBJ1-1	TRBV10-2	.
TGTGCCAGCAGCATCGACAGGGAAGGTACTGAAGCTTTCTTT	CASSIDREGTEAFF	.	TRBJ1-1	TRBV11-2	TRBD1
TGTGCCAGCAGCCCTCAGCGGGACTCCTACAATGAGCAGTTCTTC	CASSPQRDSYNEQFF	.	TRBJ2-1	TRBV11-2	TRBD2
TGTGCCAGCAGCCTCGGAACCGGGGAGCTGTTTTTT	CASSLGTGELFF	.	TRBJ2-2	TRBV6-5	.
TGTGCCAGCAGCCTCAGCTTCCTTAGCGGGAGCTACGAGCAGTACTTC	CASSLSFLSGSYEQYF	.	TRBJ2-7	TRBV7-8	TRBD2
TGTGCCAGCAGCCCCGGGACAGGGGTCTTGCATGAGCAGTTCTTC	CASSPGTGVLHEQFF	.	TRBJ2-1	TRBV7-9	TRBD1
TGTGCCAGCTCACCATGGGAGGGGGCGGGCACTGAAGCTTTCTTT	CASSPWEGAGTEAFF	once	TRBJ1-1	TRBV18	TRBD1
TGCGCCAGCAGCCCAACCGGCCAAGGCGGAAACATTCAGTACTTC	CASSPTGQGGNIQYF	.	TRBJ2-4	TRBV5-1	.
TGTGCCAGCAGCTTAGCCGCTAGCGGGAGCGAGCAGTACTTC	CASSLAASGSEQYF	.	TRBJ2-7	TRBV7-8	TRBD2
TGCGCCAGCAGGCGGGATAACGAGCGGATTTCACCCCTCCACTTT	CASRRDNERISPLHF	.	TRBJ1-6	TRBV5-1	.
TGTGCCAGCAGCTTCTTCATGGATACGCAGTATTTT	CASSFFMDTQYF	.	TRBJ2-3	TRBV7-8	.
TGCACCCGGACTAGCGGGTCCACAGATACGCAGTATTTT	CTRTSGSTDTQYF	.	TRBJ2-3	TRBV29-1	TRBD2
TGTGCCAGCAGCTTGGGGGACGGTGTTCGAACCGGGGAGCTGTTTTTT	CASSLGDGVRTGELFF	.	TRBJ2-2	TRBV5-4	.
TGTGCCACCAGTGATTTGGGCGCGGGAGTTGGGAATGAGCAGTTCTTC	CATSDLGAGVGNEQFF	.	TRBJ2-1	TRBV6-4	TRBD2
TGCGCCAGCAGCTCCACCCGGGACAGGGGGCCTGAAGCTTTCTTT	CASSSTRDRGPEAFF	few	TRBJ1-1	TRBV5-1	TRBD1
TGTGCCAGCAGCGGGGGGACCACAGATACGCAGTATTTT	CASSGGTTDTQYF	.	TRBJ2-3	TRBV5-6	.
TGTGCCAGCAGTTACTCGAGATTAGCTAATGAGCAGTTCTTC	CASSYSRLANEQFF	few	TRBJ2-1	TRBV6-6	.
TGTGCCAGCAGTGAAGCGGGGGACAATCGCAATCAGCCCCAGCATTTT	CASSEAGDNRNQPQHF	few	TRBJ1-5	TRBV2	.
TGTGCCAGCTTGTTGGGGGGGCAAGAGACCCAGTACTTC	CASLLGGQETQYF	.	TRBJ2-5	TRBV2	TRBD2
TGTGCCAGCAGTCCTCCAGGGGGCCTTAATCAGCCCCAGCATTTT	CASSPPGGLNQPQHF	once	TRBJ1-5	TRBV28	TRBD1
TGCAGCGGCGTTGATATGTATACCTACGAGCAGTACTTC	CSGVDMYTYEQYF	.	TRBJ2-7	TRBV29-1	.
TGCGCCAGCAGCCACAACGACAGGGTTCCCAATCAGCCCCAGCATTTT	CASSHNDRVPNQPQHF	.	TRBJ1-5	TRBV4-1	TRBD1
TGTGCCAGCAGTTTGGGCCAGCCTAACTATGGCTACACCTTC	CASSLGQPNYGYTF	.	TRBJ1-2	TRBV27	.
TGCGCCAGCAGCCCCACCCACAATGAGCAGTTCTTC	CASSPTHNEQFF	.	TRBJ2-1	TRBV4-1	.
TGTGCCAGCAGTTACTCAGTGGGGAGGAACACTGAAGCTTTCTTT	CASSYSVGRNTEAFF	few	TRBJ1-1	TRBV7-6	.
TGTGCCAGCAGTGGTGGACAGGGGGGAGAGACCCAGTACTTC	CASSGGQGGETQYF	.	TRBJ2-5	TRBV25-1	TRBD1
TGTGCCAGTAGTATAGGACCCCATAATCAGCCCCAGCATTTT	CASSIGPHNQPQHF	.	TRBJ1-5	TRBV19	.